Listed below are T cell receptor beta chains from one sample, sequenced in a study of CD8+CD57+ T cells in acquired aplastic anemia. One entry per CDR3 protein, called by TCRdb with MiXCR from the reads. The sample includes 80,000 to 100,000 distinct CDR3 sequences, 65% to 70% seen only once; the top ten take roughly two thirds. The source material was sorted CD4+, CD8+, or CD8+CD57+ T cells (not recorded which) from PBMCs. These receptors were obtained from a human donor with aplastic anemia. The CDR3 runs from the conserved cysteine through the conserved F or W. Each record gives: D gene, V gene, clone size, J gene, CDR3 length, CDR3 protein, CDR3 DNA. D genes are given only for firm matches. Clone size is given for some rows only: seen once, a few or many times, or a class if the clone is expanded.

D: NA
V: TRBV5-1
size: NA
J: TRBJ2-7
length: 14
CDR3: CASSPGTNNYEQYF
DNA: TGCGCCAGCAGCCCGGGGACCAACAACTACGAGCAGTACTTC

D: NA
V: TRBV15
size: few
J: TRBJ1-4
length: 15
CDR3: CATSENIATNEKLFF
DNA: TGTGCCACCAGCGAAAATATTGCAACTAATGAAAAACTGTTTTTT

D: NA
V: TRBV29-1
size: few
J: TRBJ1-1
length: 14
CDR3: CSVDDSIWNTEAFF
DNA: TGCAGCGTTGACGATTCCATATGGAACACTGAAGCTTTCTTT

D: TRBD1
V: TRBV12-3/TRBV12-4
size: NA
J: TRBJ1-1
length: 15
CDR3: CASSLGQGASPEAFF
DNA: TGTGCCAGCAGTCTAGGACAGGGGGCGTCGCCTGAAGCTTTCTTT

D: TRBD1
V: TRBV7-9
size: NA
J: TRBJ1-2
length: 15
CDR3: CASSLLMNRGHGYTF
DNA: TGTGCCAGCAGCTTATTAATGAACAGGGGGCATGGCTACACCTTC

D: NA
V: TRBV20-1
size: NA
J: TRBJ2-5
length: 13
CDR3: CSARITVGETQYF
DNA: TGCAGTGCTAGAATCACGGTTGGAGAGACCCAGTACTTC

D: NA
V: TRBV19
size: NA
J: TRBJ2-7
length: 13
CDR3: CASSSRDIYEQYF
DNA: TGTGCCAGTAGTTCCCGGGACATCTACGAGCAGTACTTC

D: NA
V: TRBV6-6
size: few
J: TRBJ2-5
length: 11
CDR3: CASSYRETQYF
DNA: TGTGCCAGCAGTTACCGCGAGACCCAGTACTTC

D: TRBD2
V: TRBV19
size: once
J: TRBJ2-7
length: 15
CDR3: CASSSRLAGSYEQYF
DNA: TGTGCCAGTAGTTCTCGACTAGCGGGGTCCTACGAGCAGTACTTC

D: TRBD1
V: TRBV2
size: NA
J: TRBJ1-2
length: 14
CDR3: CASRAGTGDYGYTF
DNA: TGTGCCAGCAGGGCTGGGACAGGGGACTATGGCTACACCTTC

D: NA
V: TRBV7-6
size: NA
J: TRBJ2-5
length: 12
CDR3: CASSFTGETQYF
DNA: TGTGCCAGCAGCTTCACCGGGGAGACCCAGTACTTC

D: NA
V: TRBV12-3/TRBV12-4
size: NA
J: TRBJ1-1
length: 13
CDR3: CASSLMGHTEAFF
DNA: TGTGCCAGCAGTTTAATGGGCCACACTGAAGCTTTCTTT

D: NA
V: TRBV10-3
size: NA
J: TRBJ2-7
length: 13
CDR3: CAISELSTVEQYF
DNA: TGTGCCATCAGTGAGTTATCTACGGTTGAGCAGTACTTC

D: TRBD1
V: TRBV10-3
size: NA
J: TRBJ1-2
length: 13
CDR3: CAISTGGSYGYTF
DNA: TGTGCCATCAGTACAGGGGGCTCCTATGGCTACACCTTC

D: TRBD1
V: TRBV20-1
size: few
J: TRBJ2-7
length: 14
CDR3: CSAGRTGTSYEQYF
DNA: TGCAGTGCTGGAAGGACAGGGACCTCCTACGAGCAGTACTTC

D: NA
V: TRBV4-1
size: once
J: TRBJ2-1
length: 11
CDR3: CASSHYNEQFF
DNA: TGCGCCAGCAGCCACTACAATGAGCAGTTCTTC

D: TRBD1
V: TRBV19
size: few
J: TRBJ2-5
length: 14
CDR3: CASSIGTGEETQYF
DNA: TGTGCCAGTAGTATAGGGACAGGGGAAGAGACCCAGTACTTC

D: TRBD1
V: TRBV20-1
size: NA
J: TRBJ2-3
length: 15
CDR3: CSARDGTADGDTQYF
DNA: TGCAGTGCTAGAGATGGGACAGCAGACGGAGATACGCAGTATTTT

D: NA
V: TRBV2
size: NA
J: TRBJ1-6
length: 16
CDR3: CASSAPATLENSPLHF
DNA: TGTGCCAGCAGTGCCCCGGCGACTTTGGAGAATTCACCCCTCCACTTT

D: NA
V: TRBV29-1
size: NA
J: TRBJ2-2
length: 13
CDR3: CSRDTTNTGELFF
DNA: TGCAGCCGTGACACGACGAACACCGGGGAGCTGTTTTTT

D: NA
V: TRBV10-3
size: few
J: TRBJ1-3
length: 15
CDR3: CAISESQGLGNTIYF
DNA: TGTGCCATCAGTGAGTCTCAGGGGCTTGGAAACACCATATATTTT

D: TRBD2
V: TRBV7-8
size: many
J: TRBJ2-1
length: 15
CDR3: CASSLVAGEYNEQFF
DNA: TGTGCCAGCAGCTTAGTAGCGGGGGAATACAATGAGCAGTTCTTC

D: TRBD1
V: TRBV7-8
size: few
J: TRBJ2-7
length: 15
CDR3: CASSLSGTASYEQYF
DNA: TGTGCCAGCAGCCTATCCGGGACAGCCTCCTACGAGCAGTACTTC

D: NA
V: TRBV15
size: NA
J: TRBJ1-5
length: 14
CDR3: CATSRTVSNQPQHF
DNA: TGTGCCACCAGCAGGACAGTCAGCAATCAGCCCCAGCATTTT

D: NA
V: TRBV20-1
size: NA
J: TRBJ2-7
length: 12
CDR3: CSASSSSYEQYF
DNA: TGCAGTGCTAGTTCCAGCTCCTACGAGCAGTACTTC

D: NA
V: TRBV5-1
size: NA
J: TRBJ2-3
length: 14
CDR3: CASSVTGSTDTQYF
DNA: TGCGCCAGCAGCGTGACTGGCTCCACAGATACGCAGTATTTT